Many counts were recorded for the clone carrying this T cell receptor (beta chain). MiXCR, run by TCRdb on the reads, gives a single entry per CDR3 protein. The sample records around 240,000 distinct CDR3 sequences, over 20% being singletons. The sample belongs to a study of T cell repertoires in cytomegalovirus infection. V dropped 5 bases and J dropped 7 bases, with 9 bases sitting between them. The length of the CDR3 is 12 residues. Germline lookup yields CDR1 SEHNR and CDR2 FQNEAQ (reference sequence). The chain has TRBV7-9 and TRBJ2-4; unclear D gene. The sequencing sample was made of CD8+ T cells from PBMCs. The sequence came from a human donor in good health (CMV status not recorded). Some clones in this sample may be carry-over from other donors' samples. The CDR3 DNA follows: TGTGCCAGCAGCCAAGGGTGGAACATTCAGTACTTC. It encodes CASSQGWNIQYF. Variable domain in full (rest from reference TRBV7-9 and TRBJ2-4): DTGVSQNPRHKITKRGQNVTFRCDPISEHNRLYWYRQTLGQGPEFLTYFQNEAQLEKSRLLSDRFSAERPKGSFSTLEIQRTEQGDSAMYLCASSQGWNIQYFGAGTRLSVL.